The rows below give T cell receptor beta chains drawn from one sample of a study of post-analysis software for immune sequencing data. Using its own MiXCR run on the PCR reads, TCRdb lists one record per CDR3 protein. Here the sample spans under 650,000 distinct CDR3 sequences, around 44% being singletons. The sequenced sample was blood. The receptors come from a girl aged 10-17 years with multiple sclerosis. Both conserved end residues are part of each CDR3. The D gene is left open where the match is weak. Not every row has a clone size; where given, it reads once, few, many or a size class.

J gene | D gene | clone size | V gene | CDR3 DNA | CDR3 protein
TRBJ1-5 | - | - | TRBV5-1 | TGCGCCAGCAGCCCAGGGCCACGGATTCAGCCCCAGCATTTT | CASSPGPRIQPQHF
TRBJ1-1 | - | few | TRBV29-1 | TGCAGCGTCGGGAGGATCACTGAAGCTTTCTTT | CSVGRITEAFF
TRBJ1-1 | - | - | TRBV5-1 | TGCGCCAGCAGCTTACAGGGAGTTCACACTGAAGCTTTCTTT | CASSLQGVHTEAFF
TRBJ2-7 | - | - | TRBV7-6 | TGTACCAGCAGCTTAACAGTCACGAACGACGAGCAGTACTTC | CTSSLTVTNDEQYF
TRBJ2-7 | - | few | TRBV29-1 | TGCAGCGTTGACGGCAACTCCTACGAGCAGTACTTC | CSVDGNSYEQYF
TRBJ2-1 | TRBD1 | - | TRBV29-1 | TGCAGCGTTGGGGGACAGGGTTACAATGAGCAGTTCTTC | CSVGGQGYNEQFF
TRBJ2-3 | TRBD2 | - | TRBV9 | TGTGCCAGCAGCGAGGGTAGCGGGAGGGCCTTCGGAGATACGCAGTATTTT | CASSEGSGRAFGDTQYF
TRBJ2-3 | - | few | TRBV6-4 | TGTGCCAGCAGCCCCGGAGCAGGGGGGACAGATACGCAGTATTTT | CASSPGAGGTDTQYF
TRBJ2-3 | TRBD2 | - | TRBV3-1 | TGTGCCAGCAGACCTAGCGGGAGGCTGGCAGATACGCAGTATTTT | CASRPSGRLADTQYF
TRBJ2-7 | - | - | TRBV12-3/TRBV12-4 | TGTGCCAGCAGTTTAATCAGGTTCCCCTACGAGCAGTACTTC | CASSLIRFPYEQYF
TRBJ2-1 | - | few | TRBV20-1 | TGCAGTGCTAGAACATCATTAAGGAATGAGCAGTTCTTC | CSARTSLRNEQFF
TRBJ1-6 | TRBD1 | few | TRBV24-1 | TGTGCCACCAAAGGACAGGGCGGTTCACCCCTCCACTTT | CATKGQGGSPLHF
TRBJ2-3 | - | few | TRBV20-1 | TGCAGTGCTAGAGGGCTTGGGGTAGGGGGTATCACAGATACGCAGTATTTT | CSARGLGVGGITDTQYF
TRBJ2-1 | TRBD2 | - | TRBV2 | TGTGCCAGGACCAAGCGGCGGGAGGGAGAGGGGTCCTACAATGAGCAGTTCTTC | CARTKRREGEGSYNEQFF
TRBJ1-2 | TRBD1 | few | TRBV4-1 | TGCGCCAGCAGCCAGGGACAGGGAATCTATGGCTACACCTTC | CASSQGQGIYGYTF
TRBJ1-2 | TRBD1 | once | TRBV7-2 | TGTGCCAGCAGCTCCCCAGGACAGGGATCGGGCTACACCTTC | CASSSPGQGSGYTF
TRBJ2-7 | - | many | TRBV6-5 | TGTGCCAGCAGGTACAGGTTCAGCTCCTACGAGCAGTACTTC | CASRYRFSSYEQYF
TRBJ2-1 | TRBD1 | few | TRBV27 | TGTGCCAGCACCCTAGACGGACAGGGGCGAAACAATGAGCAGTTCTTC | CASTLDGQGRNNEQFF
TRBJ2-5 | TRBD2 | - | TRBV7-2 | TGTGCCAGCAGCTTACGAACACGGGGCGGGGGGCAGCCAGGGACCCAGTACTTC | CASSLRTRGGGQPGTQYF
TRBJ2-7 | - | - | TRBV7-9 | TGTGCCAGCAGCTTAGACGCCTTCCAACGGACGTATGGTTTCTACGAGCAGTACTTC | CASSLDAFQRTYGFYEQYF
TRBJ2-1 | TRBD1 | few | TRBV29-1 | TGCAGCGCCCCGGACAGGGCAAGTGAGCAGTTCTTC | CSAPDRASEQFF
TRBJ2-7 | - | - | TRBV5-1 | TGCACCAGCAGCTTGGAAGGGGGAACCTACGAGCAGTACTTC | CTSSLEGGTYEQYF
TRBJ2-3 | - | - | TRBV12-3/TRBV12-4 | TGTGCCAGCAGTTTAGCGCCTGGCGGGGGCCCCGGGGATACGCAGTATTTT | CASSLAPGGGPGDTQYF
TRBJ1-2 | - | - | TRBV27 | TGTGCCAGCAGCCCCGTTCAGGGCTTCTATGGCTACACCTTC | CASSPVQGFYGYTF
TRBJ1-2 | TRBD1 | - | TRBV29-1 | TGCAGCGTTGCCCCGGGAGGGGGCGGAAACTATGGCTACACCTTC | CSVAPGGGGNYGYTF
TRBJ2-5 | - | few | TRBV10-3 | TGTGCCATCAGCGAACGACTGCAGTACTTC | CAISERLQYF
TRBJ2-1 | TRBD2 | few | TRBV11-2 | TGTGCCAGCAGCTTAGGGGAGCGGGAGGACGGGTTCTTC | CASSLGEREDGFF
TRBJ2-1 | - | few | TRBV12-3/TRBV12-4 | TGTGCCAGCAGTTTCATAAGCCATGAGCAGTTCTTC | CASSFISHEQFF
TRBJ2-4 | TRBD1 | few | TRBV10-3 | TGTGCCATCAGTGAGGCGGGACAGGGGGCAAACATTCAGTACTTC | CAISEAGQGANIQYF
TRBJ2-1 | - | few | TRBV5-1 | TGCGCCAGCAGCCCAGACGGATACAATGAGCAGTTCTTC | CASSPDGYNEQFF
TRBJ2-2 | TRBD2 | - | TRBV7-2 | TGTGCCAGCAGCGAAGGGAGGGCCGGGGAGCTGTTTTTT | CASSEGRAGELFF
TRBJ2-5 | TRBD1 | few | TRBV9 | TGTGCCAGCAGCGGCGGGACAGGGTTAGAGACCCAGTACTTC | CASSGGTGLETQYF
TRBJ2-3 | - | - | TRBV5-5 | TGTGCCAGCACCCAGGGAAATTCAGATACGCAGTATTTT | CASTQGNSDTQYF
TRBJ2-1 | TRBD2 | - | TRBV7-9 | TGTGCCAGCAGCTTGGGTCTAGCGGGATCTGGAAGCTCCTACAATGAGCAGTTCTTC | CASSLGLAGSGSSYNEQFF
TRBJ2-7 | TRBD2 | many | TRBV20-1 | TGCAGTGCTAGAAGCACTAGCGGGGGGATGTCGTACTTC | CSARSTSGGMSYF
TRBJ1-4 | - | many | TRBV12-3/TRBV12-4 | TGTGCCAGCAGTGGACAAGGCGGGCCGACAACTAATGAAAAACTGTTTTTT | CASSGQGGPTTNEKLFF
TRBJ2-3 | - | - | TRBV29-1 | TGCAGCGTTGAACGGGCTAAGGATACGCAGTATTTT | CSVERAKDTQYF
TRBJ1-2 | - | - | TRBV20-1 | TGCAGTGCTAGAGATCTACAGTCTCGGGACAAGATTAACTATGGCTACACCTTC | CSARDLQSRDKINYGYTF
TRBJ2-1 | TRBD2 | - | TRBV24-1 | TGTGCCACCAGTGATCCGGGACTAGCGGGGAACAATGAGCAGTTCTTC | CATSDPGLAGNNEQFF
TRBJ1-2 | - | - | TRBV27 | TGTGCCAGCAGTGTTACACAGGCGGACTATGGCTACACCTTC | CASSVTQADYGYTF
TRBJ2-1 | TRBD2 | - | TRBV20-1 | TGCAGTGCTAGGGCTGATCCGGGACTAGCGGGAGCAATGCAGTTCTTC | CSARADPGLAGAMQFF
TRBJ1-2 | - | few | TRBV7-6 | TGTGCCAGCAGCTCAGCCGGGACTGAACCCTATGGCTACACCTTC | CASSSAGTEPYGYTF
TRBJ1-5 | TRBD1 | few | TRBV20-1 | TGCAGTGCTAGGGGGCCAGGGGGCATGGAGCCCCAGCATTTT | CSARGPGGMEPQHF
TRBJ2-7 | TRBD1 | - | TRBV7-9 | TGTGCCAGCAGCTTAACAGGGGCAGTGGACGAGCAGTACTTC | CASSLTGAVDEQYF
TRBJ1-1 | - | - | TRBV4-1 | TGCGCCAGCAGCCAAACGACAGTGCGGAACACTGAAGCTTTCTTT | CASSQTTVRNTEAFF
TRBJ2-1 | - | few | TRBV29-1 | TGCAGCGTTGTGTGGACAGAGAACAATAAGCAGTTCTTC | CSVVWTENNKQFF
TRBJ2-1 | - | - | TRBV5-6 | TGTGCCAGCAGCTTGGACGTACCCGCCTACAATGAGCAGTGCTTC | CASSLDVPAYNEQCF
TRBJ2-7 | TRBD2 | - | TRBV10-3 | TGTGCCATCAGTGATGGGACTAGCGGGAGTATGGTATACGAGCAGTACTTC | CAISDGTSGSMVYEQYF
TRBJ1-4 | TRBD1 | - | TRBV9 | TGTGCCAGCAGCCCACGGACAGGGGGGACAAAATCTAATGAAAAACTGTTTTTT | CASSPRTGGTKSNEKLFF
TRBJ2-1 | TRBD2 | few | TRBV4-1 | TGCGCCAGCAGCCAAGGCCCTAGCGGCTACAATGAGCAGTTCTTC | CASSQGPSGYNEQFF
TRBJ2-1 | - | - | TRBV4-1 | TGCGCCAGCAGCCACCCCAGGCCGGAGCGGAGGTACAATGAGCAGTTCTTC | CASSHPRPERRYNEQFF
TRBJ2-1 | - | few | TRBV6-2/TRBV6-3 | TGTGCCAGCAGCCCCTATACGGGAGAGTTGAGAAATGAGCAGTTCTTC | CASSPYTGELRNEQFF
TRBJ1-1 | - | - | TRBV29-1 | TGCAGCCCCACACTCATGAACACTGAAGCTTTCTTT | CSPTLMNTEAFF
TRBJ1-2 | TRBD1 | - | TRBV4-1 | TGCGCCAGCAGCCAAGCCCGGACAGGGCGGTATGGCTACACCTTC | CASSQARTGRYGYTF